This T cell receptor (beta chain) was documented in a study of blood T cell repertoires in COVID-19. On the study more broadly: Researchers got acute and convalescent COVID-19 samples from the United States, Italy and Spain. PBMCs, B-cell-depleted T cells, or T cells were the source of the cDNA or gDNA that made up the material.

V dropped 4 bases and J dropped 1 base, with 16 bases sitting between them. The germline CDR1 and CDR2 sequences are KGHSH and LQKENI. The CDR3 sequence is 16 residues long. The authors' processing: Amplification of reference gene primers was used by the study to estimate nucleated cell counts. Libraries were prepared by immunoSEQ multiplex PCR; TCRdb keeps only in-frame clonotypes and omits some of them. V and J calls and clone size are those listed in that table; D and trimming were worked out from the DNA. The table records roughly 290,000 clones, 75% to 95% of them present only once. In Seattle, patients joined the study during active infection and were tracked longitudinally.

This TCR was recovered from a woman younger than 45 with COVID-19, enrolled during active disease. This sequence joins TRBV18 and TRBJ1-2, with a weak D call TRBD1 (6 bases). What was sequenced was peripheral blood. CDR3 residues: CASSQTQGNFNYGYTF. As DNA, the CDR3 is TGTGCCAGCTCACAAACACAGGGAAACTTTAACTATGGCTACACCTTC.